A selection of T cell receptor beta chains follows, all from one sample in a study of T-cell reconstitution after alpha-beta-depleted transplantation in children. Each CDR3 protein gets one entry after TCRdb re-called the PCR reads with MiXCR. The table has 450,000 to 600,000 distinct CDR3 sequences, 10% to 15% seen once; the top ten hold over 2%. This specimen was PBMCs, mostly from graft donor cells, taken 360 days after TCRalphabeta/CD19-depleted stem cell transplant. Receptors were obtained from a male patient aged 10 to 17 who had a stem cell transplant for acute myeloid leukemia, so the T cells may come from the graft donor. The CDR3 runs from the conserved cysteine through the conserved F or W.

V	J	CDR3
TRBV6-1	TRBJ2-3	CAALAGPADTQYF
TRBV29-1	TRBJ2-5	CSVEKVGETQYF
TRBV24-1	TRBJ2-3	CATSDLKTPKPDTQYF
TRBV20-1	TRBJ2-7	CSASPARVVLREVTDSEQYF
TRBV4-2	TRBJ2-2	CASSQGLAGVGTGELFF
TRBV28	TRBJ2-2	CASEQGATGELFF
TRBV4-3	TRBJ2-6	CASSLYELAGSSGANVLTF
TRBV20-1	TRBJ2-7	CSARAWDRGKGEQYF
TRBV24-1	TRBJ2-1	CATSDLRRGSSYNEQFF
TRBV28	TRBJ1-5	CASSTLTGPQHF
TRBV28	TRBJ2-7	CAALAIRAGEQYF
TRBV6-2/TRBV6-3	TRBJ2-1	CASSYSRAGGESREQFF
TRBV21-1	TRBJ2-5	CASSITPEETQYF
TRBV4-2	TRBJ2-3	CASSQELGRGRAGDTQYF
TRBV11-2	TRBJ2-3	CASSLDSASTDTQYF
TRBV20-1	TRBJ2-7	CSASNRGMEQYF
TRBV5-5	TRBJ2-5	CASSYQGAKETQYF
TRBV7-9	TRBJ1-1	CASSLSLGTEAFF
TRBV12-3/TRBV12-4	TRBJ2-1	CASSSGTHNEQFF
TRBV29-1	TRBJ2-1	CSVDRDRGIESYNEQFF
TRBV12-3/TRBV12-4	TRBJ2-3	CASSALAVGLPTQYF
TRBV29-1	TRBJ2-7	CSVSTGTYEQYF
TRBV4-2	TRBJ2-7	CASSQELAGAYEQYF
TRBV18	TRBJ2-2	CASSPRRGTGELFF
TRBV29-1	TRBJ2-7	CSATKGGLEQYF
TRBV6-2/TRBV6-3	TRBJ2-5	CASQRGGLQETQYF
TRBV7-9	TRBJ2-1	CASSLARQGIGQFF
TRBV5-1	TRBJ2-3	CASSTVPDTQYF
TRBV12-3/TRBV12-4	TRBJ1-1	CASSLKQNTEAFF
TRBV20-1	TRBJ2-5	CSIRGHVQETQYF
TRBV5-1	TRBJ1-5	CASSLVGGRNQPQHF
TRBV20-1	TRBJ2-5	CSANRKETQYF
TRBV10-3	TRBJ2-2	CAITGQNTGELFF
TRBV20-1	TRBJ1-1	CSARTSEAFF
TRBV20-1	TRBJ2-5	CSARGFGRAAETQYF
TRBV5-1	TRBJ2-3	CASRNRVGQRSSPLADTQYF
TRBV5-6	TRBJ2-4	CASSLPSGKNIQYF
TRBV7-6	TRBJ2-7	CASSRSSGRASVYEQYF
TRBV20-1	TRBJ2-3	CSALIRLASSTDTQYF
TRBV29-1	TRBJ1-5	CSVVLGGQLNQPQHF
TRBV28	TRBJ2-5	CASSLRQTQYF
TRBV4-3	TRBJ1-4	CASSLSAFGQGNEKLFF
TRBV12-3/TRBV12-4	TRBJ2-1	CASILRLAGGFGNEQFF
TRBV6-5	TRBJ1-1	CASSYGPRTGGNTEAFF
TRBV7-3	TRBJ2-3	CASSLSGREADTQYF
TRBV28	TRBJ2-1	CASSKGWGDLQAPDEQFF
TRBV6-2/TRBV6-3	TRBJ2-1	CASSPMDSPDQNNEQFF
TRBV29-1	TRBJ2-5	CSVEEWAGGEYQETQYF
TRBV11-1	TRBJ2-7	CASSQRGTGAYEQYF
TRBV20-1	TRBJ2-2	CSARRVAGGISRTGELFF
TRBV7-9	TRBJ2-3	CASSGQDSTDTQYF
TRBV18	TRBJ2-3	CASSGPDTQYF
TRBV24-1	TRBJ2-1	CATSDWKAGGTYNEQFF
TRBV20-1	TRBJ2-1	CSPIAGVGNEQFF
TRBV9	TRBJ2-1	CASSPQRRSYNEQFF
TRBV6-5	TRBJ2-3	CASSSLTRTDTQYF
TRBV20-1	TRBJ2-3	CSASVGSSSTDTQYF